The next 9 T cell receptor beta chains were all read from a single sample in a study of blood T cell repertoires in COVID-19. This table comes from immunoSEQ multiplex PCR, and its TCRdb copy is limited to in-frame clones, with some not included. The sample comprises under 300,000 clones, about 88% of which are singletons, and less than 4% rests with the top ten. The sample taken for sequencing was peripheral blood. Receptors originate from a man aged 18 to 29 with active or convalescent COVID-19.

The V gene is TRBV19, the J gene TRBJ2-3; the D is unclear. CDR3 length: 14 amino acids. The ends were cut back, 0 bases at V and 4 bases at J, with 8 bases in the middle. Germline V gene lookup returns CDR1 LNHDA and CDR2 SQIVND (reference sequence). The CDR3 sequence: CASSIERLADTQYF. CDR3 bases: TGTGCCAGTAGTATAGAGCGGTTAGCAGATACGCAGTATTTT.

The chain links TRBV6-5 to TRBJ2-5; D may be TRBD1 (10 bases). Deletions cut 8 bases from V and 7 bases from J, with 20 bases between. Looked up from germline, CDR1 is MNHEY and CDR2 is SVGAGI. The CDR3 totals 14 residues. CDR3 DNA sequence: TGTGCCAGCCAGACAGGGGGCGGGAGGGGGACCCAGTACTTC. It encodes CASQTGGGRGTQYF.

The rearrangement joins TRBV11-3 to TRBJ1-1; the D gene is possibly TRBD1 (6 bases). CDR1 SGHNT and CDR2 YENEEA come from the germline V gene. V shed 5 bases and J shed 1 base, with 20 bases lying between them. The CDR3 runs 17 residues. The CDR3 is CASSNHDLGAENTEAFF. DNA for the CDR3: TGTGCCAGCAGCAACCATGATCTGGGGGCGGAGAACACTGAAGCTTTCTTT.

The chain is built from TRBV29-1 and TRBJ1-1; perhaps TRBD1 as D (6 bases). CDR1 is SQVTM and CDR2 is ANQGSEA in the germline V gene. The CDR3 sequence is 13 residues long. Trimming removed 5 bases at V and 3 bases at J, with 13 bases between. The DNA of the CDR3 is TGCAGCGTTTCCACAGGGTGGGACACTGAAGCTTTCTTT. It specifies CSVSTGWDTEAFF.

The chain links TRBV14 to TRBJ1-6; D ambiguous. CDR1 is SGHDN and CDR2 is FVKESK in the germline V gene. This CDR3 region has 15 residues. With 2 bases removed from V and 4 bases from J, the gap between germline ends came to 9 bases. The CDR3 DNA is TGTGCCAGCAGCCAAAACCACGGGTATAATTCACCCCTCCACTTT. It specifies CASSQNHGYNSPLHF.

This chain links TRBV13 with TRBJ2-7, with 7 bases lining up with TRBD1. J lost 5 bases, V lost 4 bases, and 11 bases had no gene match. Germline V gives CDR1 PRHDT, CDR2 FYEKMQ (reference sequence). This CDR3 spans 15 amino acids. The CDR3 loop reads CASSSYRDSIHEQYF. The CDR3 DNA reads TGTGCCAGCAGCTCTTACCGGGACAGTATCCACGAGCAGTACTTC.

The rearrangement joins TRBV7-6 to TRBJ1-5; perhaps TRBD1 as D (6 bases). V shed 5 bases and J shed 5 bases, with 16 bases lying between them. Germline V gene lookup returns CDR1 SGHVS and CDR2 FNYEAQ. The CDR3 sequence is 15 residues long. The CDR3 DNA follows: TGTGCCAGCAGCCAGGGGCCTAGCGGCGATCAGCCCCAGCATTTT. It yields the protein CASSQGPSGDQPQHF.

This CDR3 reads CASSFAGTHEQYF. CDR3 DNA: TGTGCCAGCAGCTTTGCGGGAACCCACGAGCAGTACTTC. The rearrangement joins TRBV7-2 to TRBJ2-7; possible D gene TRBD2, 6 bases. This CDR3 has 13 amino acids. Germline CDR1 is SGHTA and CDR2 is FQGNSA. V was shortened by 3 bases and J by 5 bases, with 11 bases between the two germline ends.

The CDR3 coding sequence is TGTGCCAGTAGTATTTACACCATCCTAGCCAAAAACATTCAGTACTTC. This codes for CASSIYTILAKNIQYF. The V and J genes are TRBV19 and TRBJ2-4; no clear D gene. CDR3 size: 16 residues. The germline CDR1 and CDR2 sequences are LNHDA and SQIVND (reference sequence). V lost 3 bases, J lost 0 bases, and 12 bases lay in between.